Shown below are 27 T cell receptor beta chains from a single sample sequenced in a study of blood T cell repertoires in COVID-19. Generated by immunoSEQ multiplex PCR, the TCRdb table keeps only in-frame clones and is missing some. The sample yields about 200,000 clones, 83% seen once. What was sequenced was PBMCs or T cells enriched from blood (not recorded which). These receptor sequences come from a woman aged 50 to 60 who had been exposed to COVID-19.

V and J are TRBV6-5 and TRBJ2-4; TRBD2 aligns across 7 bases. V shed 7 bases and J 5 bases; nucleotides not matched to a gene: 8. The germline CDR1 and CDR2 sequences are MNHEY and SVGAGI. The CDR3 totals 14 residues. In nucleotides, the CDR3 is TGTGCCAGCAAACGGGGCGGGAGCCAAAACATTCAGTACTTC. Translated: CASKRGGSQNIQYF.

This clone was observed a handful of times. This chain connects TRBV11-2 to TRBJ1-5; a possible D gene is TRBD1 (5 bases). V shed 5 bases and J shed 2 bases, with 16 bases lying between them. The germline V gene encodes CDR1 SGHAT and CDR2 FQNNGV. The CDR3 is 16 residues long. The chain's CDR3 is CASSRRDSRGNQPQHF. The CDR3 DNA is TGTGCCAGCAGCCGCCGAGACAGCCGGGGCAATCAGCCCCAGCATTTT. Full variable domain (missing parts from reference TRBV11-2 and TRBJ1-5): EAGVAQSPRYKIIEKRQSVAFWCNPISGHATLYWYQQILGQGPKLLIQFQNNGVVDDSQLPKDRFSAERLKGVDSTLKIQPAKLEDSAVYLCASSRRDSRGNQPQHFGDGTRLSIL.

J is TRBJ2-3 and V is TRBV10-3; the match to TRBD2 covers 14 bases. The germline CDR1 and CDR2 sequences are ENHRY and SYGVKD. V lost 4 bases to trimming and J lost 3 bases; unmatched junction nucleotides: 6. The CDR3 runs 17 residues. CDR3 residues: CAISGGLAGAMTDTQYF. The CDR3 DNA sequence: TGTGCCATCAGTGGGGGACTAGCGGGGGCGATGACAGATACGCAGTATTTT.

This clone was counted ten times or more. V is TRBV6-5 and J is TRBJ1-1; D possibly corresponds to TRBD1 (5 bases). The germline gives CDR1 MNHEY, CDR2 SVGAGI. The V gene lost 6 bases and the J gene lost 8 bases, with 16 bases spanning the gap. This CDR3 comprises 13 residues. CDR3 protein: CASSRTTGSEAFF. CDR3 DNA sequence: TGTGCCAGCAGCCGTACTACAGGCAGCGAAGCTTTCTTT.

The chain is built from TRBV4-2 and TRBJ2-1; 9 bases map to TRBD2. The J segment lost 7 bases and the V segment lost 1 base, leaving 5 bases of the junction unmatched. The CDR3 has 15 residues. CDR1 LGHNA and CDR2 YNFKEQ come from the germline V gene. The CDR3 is CASSQAAGGRNEQFF. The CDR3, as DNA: TGTGCCAGCAGCCAAGCTGCGGGGGGGAGGAATGAGCAGTTCTTC.

The CDR3 region is CASSRRRGTVENIQYF. Written as DNA, the CDR3 is TGTGCCAGCAGCCGAAGGAGGGGGACAGTAGAAAACATTCAGTACTTC. V and J are TRBV11-2 and TRBJ2-4; possibly TRBD1 for D (7 bases). Per the germline V gene, CDR1 is SGHAT and CDR2 is FQNNGV. Between the trimmed V and J ends, which lost 5 bases and 5 bases, there was a span of 19 bases. The CDR3 loop spans 16 amino acids.

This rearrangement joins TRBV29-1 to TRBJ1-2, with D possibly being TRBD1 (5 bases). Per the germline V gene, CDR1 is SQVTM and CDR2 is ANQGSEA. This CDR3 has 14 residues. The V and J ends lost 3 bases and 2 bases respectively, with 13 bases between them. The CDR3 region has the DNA TGCAGCGTTGAGATCCCTCCAGGGAACTATGGCTACACCTTC. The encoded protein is CSVEIPPGNYGYTF.

As DNA, the CDR3 is TGCGCCAGCAGCTTGGCCGCGGAGCGGGGGGGAGGTGAGCAGTTCTTC. Its translation: CASSLAAERGGGEQFF. This rearrangement joins TRBV5-1 to TRBJ2-1, with 10 positions matching TRBD2. This CDR3 region has 16 residues. Losses at the gene ends were 0 bases for V and 9 bases for J; bases not matched to a gene: 9. The germline gives CDR1 SGHRS, CDR2 YFSETQ.

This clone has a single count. This CDR3 is CAPSPRPPLHF. CDR3 DNA sequence: TGTGCCCCCTCGCCTAGGCCACCCCTCCACTTT. The gene calls are TRBV6-5 and TRBJ1-6; D is ambiguous. The CDR3 extends over 11 amino acids. Trimming pared 11 bases from V and 11 bases from J, leaving 13 bases between. The germline V gene has CDR1 MNHEY and CDR2 SVGAGI.

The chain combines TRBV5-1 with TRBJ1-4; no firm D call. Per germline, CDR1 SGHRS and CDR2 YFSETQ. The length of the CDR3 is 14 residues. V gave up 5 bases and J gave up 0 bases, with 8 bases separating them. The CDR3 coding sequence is TGCGCCAGCAGTGAGACTCCAACTAATGAAAAACTGTTTTTT. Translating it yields CASSETPTNEKLFF.

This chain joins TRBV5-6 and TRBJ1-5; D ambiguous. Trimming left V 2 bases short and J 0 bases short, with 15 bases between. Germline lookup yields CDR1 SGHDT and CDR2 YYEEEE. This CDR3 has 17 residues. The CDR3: CASSFRSGGYSNQPQHF. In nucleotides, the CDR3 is TGTGCCAGCAGCTTTCGTAGTGGAGGTTATAGCAATCAGCCCCAGCATTTT.

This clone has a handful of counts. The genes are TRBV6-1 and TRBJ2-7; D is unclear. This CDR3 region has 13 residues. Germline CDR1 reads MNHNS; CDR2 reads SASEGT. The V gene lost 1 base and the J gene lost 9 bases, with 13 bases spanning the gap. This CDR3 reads CASSEGPTLGQYF. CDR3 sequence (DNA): TGTGCCAGCAGTGAAGGACCTACCCTAGGGCAGTACTTC.

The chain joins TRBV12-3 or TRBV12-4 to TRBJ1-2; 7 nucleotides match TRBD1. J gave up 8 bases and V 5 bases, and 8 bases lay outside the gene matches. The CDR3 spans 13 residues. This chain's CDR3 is CASSPDRVEGYTF. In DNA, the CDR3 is TGTGCCAGCAGTCCCGACAGGGTGGAAGGCTACACCTTC.

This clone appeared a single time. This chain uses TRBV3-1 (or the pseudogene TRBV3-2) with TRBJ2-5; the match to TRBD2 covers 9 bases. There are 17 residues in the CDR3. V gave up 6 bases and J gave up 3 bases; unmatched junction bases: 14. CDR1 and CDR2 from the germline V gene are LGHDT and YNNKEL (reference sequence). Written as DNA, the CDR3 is TGTGCCAGCAGATCCGGGACTAGCATATTAAGGAAAGAGACCCAGTACTTC. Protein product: CASRSGTSILRKETQYF.

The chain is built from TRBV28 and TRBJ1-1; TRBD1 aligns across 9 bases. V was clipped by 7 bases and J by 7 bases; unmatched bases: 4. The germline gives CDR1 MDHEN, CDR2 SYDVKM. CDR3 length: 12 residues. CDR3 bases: TGTGCCAGCACTCGACAGGGGGGTGAAGCTTTCTTT. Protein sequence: CASTRQGGEAFF.

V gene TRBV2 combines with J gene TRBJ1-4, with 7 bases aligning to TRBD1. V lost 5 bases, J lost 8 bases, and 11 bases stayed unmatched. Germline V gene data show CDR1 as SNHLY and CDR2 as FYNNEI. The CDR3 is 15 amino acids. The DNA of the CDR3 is TGTGCCAGCAGTCCAAGGGGGCAGTTTGGGGAAAAACTGTTTTTT. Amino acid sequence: CASSPRGQFGEKLFF. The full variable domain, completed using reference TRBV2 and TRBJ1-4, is EPEVTQTPSHQVTQMGQEVILRCVPISNHLYFYWYRQILGQKVEFLVSFYNNEISEKSEIFDDQFSVERPDGSNFTLKIRSTKLEDSAMYFCASSPRGQFGEKLFFGSGTQLSVL.

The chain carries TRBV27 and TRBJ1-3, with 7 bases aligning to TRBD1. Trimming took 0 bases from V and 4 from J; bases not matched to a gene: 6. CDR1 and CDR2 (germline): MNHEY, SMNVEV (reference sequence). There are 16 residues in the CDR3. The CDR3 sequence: CASSLSVGTVGNTIYF. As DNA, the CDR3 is TGTGCCAGCAGTTTATCGGTAGGGACAGTAGGAAACACCATATATTTT.

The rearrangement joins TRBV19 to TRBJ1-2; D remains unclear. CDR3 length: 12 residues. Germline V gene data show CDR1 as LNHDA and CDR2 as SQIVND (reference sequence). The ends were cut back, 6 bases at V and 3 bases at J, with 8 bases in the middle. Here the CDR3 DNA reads TGTGCCAGTAGACGTACTCACTATGGCTACACCTTC. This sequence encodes CASRRTHYGYTF.

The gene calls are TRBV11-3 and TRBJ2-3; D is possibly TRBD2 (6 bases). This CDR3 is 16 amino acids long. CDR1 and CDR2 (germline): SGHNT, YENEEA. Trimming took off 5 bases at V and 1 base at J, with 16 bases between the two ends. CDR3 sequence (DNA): TGTGCCAGCAGCAATCGGGGAGGAATGGGCACAGATACGCAGTATTTT. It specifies CASSNRGGMGTDTQYF.

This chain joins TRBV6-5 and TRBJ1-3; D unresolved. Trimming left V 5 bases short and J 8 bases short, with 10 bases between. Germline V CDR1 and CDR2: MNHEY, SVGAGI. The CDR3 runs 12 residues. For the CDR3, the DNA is TGTGCCAGCAGTCTAGACCGATACACCATATATTTT. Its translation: CASSLDRYTIYF.

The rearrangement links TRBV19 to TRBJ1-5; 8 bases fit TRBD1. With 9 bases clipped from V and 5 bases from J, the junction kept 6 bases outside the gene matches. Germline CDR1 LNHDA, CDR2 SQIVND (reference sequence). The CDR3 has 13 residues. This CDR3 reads CASGQGRDQPQHF. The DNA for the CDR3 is TGTGCCAGCGGACAGGGAAGAGATCAGCCCCAGCATTTT.

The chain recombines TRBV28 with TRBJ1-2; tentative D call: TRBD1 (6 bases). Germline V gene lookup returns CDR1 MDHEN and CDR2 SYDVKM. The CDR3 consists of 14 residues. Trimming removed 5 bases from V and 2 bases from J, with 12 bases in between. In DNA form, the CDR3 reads TGTGCCAGCAGTCCCGGGACAATCAACTATGGCTACACCTTC. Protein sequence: CASSPGTINYGYTF.

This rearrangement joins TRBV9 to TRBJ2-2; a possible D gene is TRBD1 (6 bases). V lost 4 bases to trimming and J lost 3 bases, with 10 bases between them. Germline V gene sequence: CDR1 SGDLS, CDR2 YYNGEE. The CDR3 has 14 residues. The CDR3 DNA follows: TGTGCCAGCAGCCAAGGGGGTTACACCGGGGAGCTGTTTTTT. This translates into CASSQGGYTGELFF. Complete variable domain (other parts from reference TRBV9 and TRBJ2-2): DSGVTQTPKHLITATGQRVTLRCSPRSGDLSVYWYQQSLDQGLQFLIQYYNGEERAKGNILERFSAQQFPDLHSELNLSSLELGDSALYFCASSQGGYTGELFFGEGSRLTVL.

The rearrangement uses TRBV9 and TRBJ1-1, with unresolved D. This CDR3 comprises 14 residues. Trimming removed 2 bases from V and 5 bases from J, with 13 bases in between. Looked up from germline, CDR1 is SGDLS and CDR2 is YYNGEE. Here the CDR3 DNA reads TGTGCCAGCAGCGTTCGGGCCCGGGGAACTGAAGCTTTCTTT. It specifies CASSVRARGTEAFF.

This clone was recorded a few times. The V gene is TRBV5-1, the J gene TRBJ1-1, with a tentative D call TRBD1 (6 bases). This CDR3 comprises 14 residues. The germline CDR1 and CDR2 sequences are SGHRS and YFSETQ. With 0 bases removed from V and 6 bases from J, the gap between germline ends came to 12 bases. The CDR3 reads CASSLGQAKAEAFF. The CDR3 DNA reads TGCGCCAGCAGCTTGGGACAGGCAAAGGCTGAAGCTTTCTTT.

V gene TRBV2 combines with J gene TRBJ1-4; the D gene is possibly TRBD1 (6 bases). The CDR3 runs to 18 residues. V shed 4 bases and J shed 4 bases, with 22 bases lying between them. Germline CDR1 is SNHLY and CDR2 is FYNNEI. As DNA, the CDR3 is TGTGCCAGCAGTGCTCTTTTCCGGCAGGGGCGAGTTAATGAAAAACTGTTTTTT. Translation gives CASSALFRQGRVNEKLFF.

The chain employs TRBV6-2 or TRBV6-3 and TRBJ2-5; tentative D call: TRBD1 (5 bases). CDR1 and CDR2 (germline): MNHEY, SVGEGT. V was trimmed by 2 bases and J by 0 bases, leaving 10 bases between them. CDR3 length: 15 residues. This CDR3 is CASSYADRYQETQYF. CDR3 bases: TGTGCCAGCAGTTACGCCGACAGATACCAAGAGACCCAGTACTTC.